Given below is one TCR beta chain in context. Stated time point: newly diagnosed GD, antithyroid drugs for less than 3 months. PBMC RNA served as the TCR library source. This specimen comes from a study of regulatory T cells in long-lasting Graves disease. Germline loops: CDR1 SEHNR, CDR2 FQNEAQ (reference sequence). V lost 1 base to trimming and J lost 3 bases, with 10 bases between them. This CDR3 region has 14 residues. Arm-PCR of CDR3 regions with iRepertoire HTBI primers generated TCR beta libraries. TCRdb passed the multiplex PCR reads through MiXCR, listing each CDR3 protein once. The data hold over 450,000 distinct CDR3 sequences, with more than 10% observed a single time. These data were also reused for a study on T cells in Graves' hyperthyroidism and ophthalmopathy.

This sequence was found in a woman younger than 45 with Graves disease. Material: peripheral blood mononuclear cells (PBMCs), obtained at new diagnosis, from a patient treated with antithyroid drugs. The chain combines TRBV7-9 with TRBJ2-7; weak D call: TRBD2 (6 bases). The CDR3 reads CASSLDRLGYEQYF. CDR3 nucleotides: TGTGCCAGCAGCTTAGACCGACTAGGCTACGAGCAGTACTTC. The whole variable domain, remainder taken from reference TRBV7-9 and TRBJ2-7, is DTGVSQNPRHKITKRGQNVTFRCDPISEHNRLYWYRQTLGQGPEFLTYFQNEAQLEKSRLLSDRFSAERPKGSFSTLEIQRTEQGDSAMYLCASSLDRLGYEQYFGPGTRLTVT.